This T cell receptor beta chain is drawn from a study of Graves' ophthalmopathy and Graves' hyperthyroidism. The CDR3 is 14 residues long. The V gene's germline CDR1 is MNHEY and CDR2 SVGEGT. V lost 6 bases to trimming and J lost 2 bases, with 14 bases between them. Clinical symptoms, serum thyroxine, TRAb, thyroid ultrasound and orbital computed tomography determined diagnosis. As the template, RNA transcripts were used to amplify TCR beta CDR3 regions. First-round RT-PCR with HTBI primers preceded a second-round multiplex PCR. A single record per CDR3 protein comes from TCRdb applying MiXCR to the multiplex PCR reads. The table includes 500,000 to 700,000 distinct CDR3 sequences, less than 45% detected once.

The sequenced sample consisted of peripheral blood or thyroid tissue (not recorded which). V gene TRBV6-2 or TRBV6-3 combines with J gene TRBJ2-7; D ambiguous. The source is an adult man with Graves' hyperthyroidism. CDR3 loop: CASSPRLLTYEQYF. CDR3 bases: TGTGCCAGCAGCCCCCGGTTGCTCACCTACGAGCAGTACTTC.